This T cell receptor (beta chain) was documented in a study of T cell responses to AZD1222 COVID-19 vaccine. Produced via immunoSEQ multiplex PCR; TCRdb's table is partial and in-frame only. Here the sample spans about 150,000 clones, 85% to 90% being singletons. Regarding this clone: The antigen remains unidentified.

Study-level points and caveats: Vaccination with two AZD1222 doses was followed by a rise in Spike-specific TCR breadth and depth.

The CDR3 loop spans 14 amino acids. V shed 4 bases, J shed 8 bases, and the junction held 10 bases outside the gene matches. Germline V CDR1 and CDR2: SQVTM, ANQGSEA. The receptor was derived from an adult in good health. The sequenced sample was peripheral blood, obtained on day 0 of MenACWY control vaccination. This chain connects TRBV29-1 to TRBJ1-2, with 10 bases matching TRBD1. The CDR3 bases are TGCAGCGTTGGACAGGGACAGGGGAAGGAGGGCTACACCTTC. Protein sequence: CSVGQGQGKEGYTF.